These 20 T cell receptor beta chains were sequenced from one sample in a study of blood T cells in healthy people across ages. A sample-barcoded 5' primer and a J-beta primer mix were used in a second PCR of about 6 to 11 cycles. TCRdb fed the 5' RACE reads into MiXCR, producing one record per CDR3 protein. This table has roughly 900,000 distinct CDR3 sequences, 29% appearing once. The sample comprised blood. These receptors all come from a woman of 80 years or more in good health.

At least ten counts were recorded for this clonotype. The chain combines TRBV4-3 with TRBJ1-3; 7 bases line up with TRBD1. CDR1 is LGHNA, CDR2 YSLEER, per germline. CDR3 size: 17 residues. Unmatched junction bases numbered 12, after V lost 5 bases and J lost 2 bases. This CDR3 is CASSVRAGGRPGNTIYF. The CDR3 bases are TGCGCCAGCAGCGTACGTGCAGGGGGTAGACCTGGAAACACCATATATTTT.

Note on this clonotype: A junction boundary mismatches the germline segment, possibly from a read error. This chain links TRBV7-9 with TRBJ2-1, with 9 bases matching TRBD1. Per the germline V gene, CDR1 is SEHNR and CDR2 is FQNEAQ (reference sequence). The CDR3 loop spans 14 amino acids. DNA for the CDR3: TGCGCCAGCGGCCCGGGACAGGGTTATAATGAGCAGTTCTTC. The encoded protein is CASGPGQGYNEQFF.

This clonotype was counted only a few times. J is TRBJ1-6 and V is TRBV7-2, with 7 nucleotides matching TRBD1. This CDR3 spans 19 amino acids. From germline, CDR1 is SGHTA and CDR2 FQGNSA. J gave up 4 bases and V 0 bases, and 12 bases lay outside the gene matches. The CDR3 region is CASSLAGGGTAIYNSPLHF. CDR3 DNA: TGTGCCAGCAGCTTAGCAGGGGGGGGGACAGCTATTTATAATTCACCCCTCCACTTT.

This clonotype was observed a handful of times. The V gene is TRBV15, the J gene TRBJ1-2; D possibly corresponds to TRBD1 (6 bases). V was pared by 1 base and J by 13 bases, with 19 bases between. CDR1 is LNHNV, CDR2 YYDKDF, per germline (reference sequence). This CDR3 has 14 amino acids. The CDR3 DNA reads TGTGCCACCAGCAGAGGCAGGAGGGAGGAAGGGGGCACCTTC. Translation gives CATSRGRREEGGTF.

A word on this clonotype: This is likely a read error, given that the CDR3 carries no conserved phenylalanine or tryptophan at its end. The chain recombines TRBV5-6 with TRBJ2-7; D call uncertain. From germline, CDR1 is SGHDT and CDR2 YYEEEE. The CDR3 is 15 amino acids. The DNA for the CDR3 is TGTGCCAGCAGCGCCGGCTCAGAGATTCCCTACGGGCAGTACATC. This gives the protein CASSAGSEIPYGQYI.

This clonotype was counted only a few times. One junction end disagrees with the germline gene, perhaps due to a read error. The chain recombines TRBV2 with TRBJ1-2; no clear D gene. The germline V gene has CDR1 SNHLY and CDR2 FYNNEI. This CDR3 spans 12 amino acids. CDR3 region: CASSKAGRGYTF. CDR3 sequence (DNA): TGTGCCAGCAGTAAAGCGGGGAGGGGCTACACCTTC.

A note on this clonotype: Given a much more abundant clone one base away, this may be a read error. The chain has TRBV5-1 and TRBJ2-1; no clear D. Trimming pared 3 bases from V and 13 bases from J, leaving 8 bases between. Germline-derived CDR1 and CDR2 are SGHRS and YFSETQ. The CDR3 totals 10 residues. The CDR3 is CASSYETQFF. Written as DNA, the CDR3 is TGCGCCAGCAGCTATGAGACCCAGTTCTTC.

This clonotype has a handful of counts. This may be a read error, as it is one base from a much larger clone. V usage is TRBV3-1 and J usage is TRBJ2-7; tentatively, D is TRBD1 (5 bases). Trimming took 4 bases from V and 10 from J, leaving 26 bases between them. The CDR3 totals 16 residues. Germline CDR1 reads LGHDT; CDR2 reads YNNKEL (reference sequence). CDR3 DNA: TGTGCCAGCAGCCGAAACGGAGCAAGATCATCGGACACTCAGTACTTC. This sequence encodes CASSRNGARSSDTQYF.

This clonotype was counted at least ten times. The gene calls are TRBV7-9 and TRBJ2-3; 9 nucleotides line up with TRBD2. V lost 0 bases, J lost 0 bases, and 7 bases stayed unmatched. The CDR3 loop spans 18 amino acids. The germline CDR1 and CDR2 sequences are SEHNR and FQNEAQ (reference sequence). The DNA of the CDR3 is TGTGCCAGCAGCTTAGCTGAGATCAGCGGGGGGAGCACAGATACGCAGTATTTT. It codes for CASSLAEISGGSTDTQYF.

This clonotype was seen ten or more times. V and J are TRBV7-2 and TRBJ2-7; 10 positions agree with TRBD1. The CDR3 extends over 14 amino acids. The junction had 6 bases not matched to a gene; V was cut back by 1 base and J by 9 bases. Germline lookup yields CDR1 SGHTA and CDR2 FQGNSA. The CDR3 sequence: CASSLEDRGYVQYF. In DNA, the CDR3 is TGTGCCAGCAGCTTAGAGGACAGGGGGTATGTGCAGTACTTC. The complete variable domain, with remaining parts taken from reference TRBV7-2 and TRBJ2-7, reads GAGVSQSPSNKVTEKGKDVELRCDPISGHTALYWYRQSLGQGLEFLIYFQGNSAPDKSGLPSDRFSAERTGGSVSTLTIQRTQQEDSAVYLCASSLEDRGYVQYFGPGTRLTVT.

This clonotype was found a few times. The chain joins TRBV7-9 to TRBJ1-1; D is unresolved. Germline V CDR1 and CDR2: SEHNR, FQNEAQ (reference sequence). This CDR3 region has 13 residues. Trimming took 0 bases from V and 7 from J, leaving 9 bases between them. DNA for the CDR3: TGTGCCAGCAGCTTAGCGGGCACAGATGAAGCTTTCTTT. Its translation is CASSLAGTDEAFF.

This sequence joins TRBV20-1 and TRBJ2-3; 8 positions agree with TRBD1. V gave up 0 bases and J gave up 5 bases; unmatched junction bases: 10. In germline, CDR1 is DFQATT, CDR2 SNEGSKA (reference sequence). CDR3 length equals 16 residues. The CDR3 DNA is TGCAGTGCTAGAGATTTCGGGGCAGGGGGCAGAGATACGCAGTATTTT. Encoded protein: CSARDFGAGGRDTQYF.

This clonotype showed up many times. The genes are TRBV20-1 and TRBJ1-2; TRBD1 matches at 7 bases. The CDR3 has 14 residues. Germline V CDR1 and CDR2: DFQATT, SNEGSKA (reference sequence). V was clipped by 3 bases and J by 5 bases; unmatched bases: 9. Here the CDR3 reads CSASTQGSQYGYTF. CDR3 bases: TGCAGTGCTAGTACACAGGGGAGCCAATATGGCTACACCTTC.

This clonotype showed up just once. With a much larger clone just one base away, this may be a read error. This sequence joins TRBV20-1 and TRBJ2-7; TRBD2 matches at 9 bases. Looked up from germline, CDR1 is DFQATT and CDR2 is SNEGSKA (reference sequence). The CDR3 contains 16 residues. For the CDR3, the DNA is TGCAGTACTAGAGATGACGGAGCGGGGGGACCCTACGAGCAGTACTTC. Translated: CSTRDDGAGGPYEQYF.

This clonotype was picked up many times. CDR3 bases: TGTGCCAGCAGTCAAGCCGAGGGTAGTGGCTACACCTTC. Encoded protein: CASSQAEGSGYTF. The chain uses TRBV7-2 and TRBJ1-2; no clear D. CDR1 is SGHTA, CDR2 FQGNSA, per germline. This CDR3 is 13 amino acids long. V gave up 6 bases and J gave up 7 bases, with 15 bases separating them.

This clonotype came up many times. The chain uses TRBV20-1 and TRBJ1-1; tentatively, D is TRBD1 (6 bases). The germline V and J ends were trimmed by 1 base and 4 bases, with 16 bases remaining between them. The length of the CDR3 is 15 residues. Germline CDR1 reads DFQATT; CDR2 reads SNEGSKA (reference sequence). CDR3 DNA: TGCAGTGCTAGAGCGAATCGAGGGGGAGGCACTGAAGCTTTCTTT. Protein: CSARANRGGGTEAFF.

In its sample, this clonotype was seen a few times. Here the CDR3 DNA reads TGCAGTGCTCCCCGGGACATTAGTGAAGCTTTCTTT. Amino acids: CSAPRDISEAFF. This rearrangement joins TRBV20-1 to TRBJ1-1; D is possibly TRBD1 (6 bases). Germline CDR1 DFQATT, CDR2 SNEGSKA (reference sequence). This CDR3 contains 12 residues. The V gene lost 5 bases and the J gene lost 7 bases, with 14 bases spanning the gap.

This clonotype was seen repeatedly, ten times or more. The chain's CDR3 is CSASEGYGYTF. The CDR3 DNA follows: TGCAGTGCTAGTGAGGGTTATGGCTACACCTTC. The chain recombines TRBV20-1 with TRBJ1-2; D remains unclear. Trimming shortened V by 3 bases and J by 5 bases, and 7 bases separated the two germline ends. The CDR3 has 11 amino acids. The germline V gene encodes CDR1 DFQATT and CDR2 SNEGSKA (reference sequence).

This clonotype showed up many times. V and J are TRBV6-6 and TRBJ2-7; D tentatively reads TRBD1 or TRBD2 (6 bases each). This CDR3 has 15 amino acids. The germline CDR1 and CDR2 sequences are MNHNY and SVGAGI (reference sequence). Trimming pared 0 bases from V and 0 bases from J, leaving 9 bases between. The CDR3 protein is CASSYSRGVSYEQYF. In DNA, the CDR3 is TGTGCCAGCAGTTACTCGAGGGGGGTCTCCTACGAGCAGTACTTC.

In this sample, this clonotype turned up many times. The V call is TRBV12-3 or TRBV12-4, the J call TRBJ1-2; TRBD1 aligns across 9 bases. Trimming cost V 4 bases and J 4 bases; bases outside gene matches: 7. The CDR3 extends over 15 amino acids. As DNA, the CDR3 is TGTGCCAGCAGTTCGTACAGGGGGCGAGGCTATGGCTACACCTTC. Translated: CASSSYRGRGYGYTF.